This T cell receptor beta chain was obtained from a study of shared clonotypes between healthy human individuals. Overall study context: Serving as donors were two women and three men, whose ages spanned 18 to 49.

Findings of the study overall: Even with large depth, rarefaction showed that sorted-subset sequencing was incomplete.

About this clone itself: What it binds is unknown.

Trimming removed 0 bases from V and 8 bases from J, with 14 bases in between. CDR1 SGHRS and CDR2 YFSETQ come from the germline V gene. The CDR3 extends over 14 amino acids. Only Caucasian adults living in Nashville, Tennessee made up the donor group. How the authors handled the data: With immunoSEQ giving junction-only sequences and no quality scores, filtering differed. The assay was immunoSEQ multiplex PCR, and TCRdb's table has in-frame clones only and misses some. V, J and clone size derive from that table, while D and trimming were established from the DNA sequence. The sample has 2 million to 2.5 million clones; around 92% are singletons.

The TCR originated in a man younger than 35 in good health. Some clones in this sample may be carry-over from other donors' samples. Sequenced material: naive CD4+ T cells from PBMCs. The subset is: CD45RA+ positively selected. The chain recombines TRBV5-1 with TRBJ1-2; D is perhaps TRBD1 (6 bases). Written as DNA, the CDR3 is TGCGCCAGCAGCTTGGATCGGGGGGCAGACGGCTACACCTTC. This gives the protein CASSLDRGADGYTF.